A selection of T cell receptor beta chains follows, all from one sample in a study of T cells after yellow fever vaccination. TCRdb reanalysed the 5' RACE reads using MiXCR and keeps one entry per CDR3 protein. The data hold about 240,000 distinct CDR3 sequences, with 6.9% observed a single time. The sample in question was CD4+ T cells sorted from PBMCs, obtained 15 days after the yellow fever booster vaccination. These receptors came from a young man who received the YFV17D yellow fever vaccine. CDR3s include the opening cysteine and the closing phenylalanine or tryptophan. The order of the fields is D gene, J gene, V gene, clone size, CDR3 DNA, CDR3 protein. A D gene is named only where the DNA matches it firmly. Only part of the rows carry a size: once, few, many, or a class if the clone is expanded.

D gene: TRBD2; J gene: TRBJ2-6; V gene: TRBV5-1; clone size: many; CDR3 DNA: TGCGCCAGCAGCTTGGCGCTAGCGGGAGCTGGGGCCAACGTCCTGACTTTC; CDR3 protein: CASSLALAGAGANVLTF
D gene: TRBD1; J gene: TRBJ2-5; V gene: TRBV29-1; clone size: .; CDR3 DNA: TGCAGCGTTTTAGGCCAGACCGAGGGGGCTACAGAGACCCAGTACTTC; CDR3 protein: CSVLGQTEGATETQYF
D gene: .; J gene: TRBJ2-1; V gene: TRBV20-1; clone size: .; CDR3 DNA: TGCAGTGCTAGACCGCGGGATGCCGAGCAGTTCTTC; CDR3 protein: CSARPRDAEQFF
D gene: .; J gene: TRBJ2-4; V gene: TRBV7-8; clone size: .; CDR3 DNA: TGTGCCAGCAGCTTACAGGATAGCATTCAGTACTTC; CDR3 protein: CASSLQDSIQYF
D gene: .; J gene: TRBJ2-3; V gene: TRBV5-5; clone size: many; CDR3 DNA: TGTGCCAGCAGCTTGGGAACCACAGATACGCAGTATTTT; CDR3 protein: CASSLGTTDTQYF
D gene: TRBD2; J gene: TRBJ2-7; V gene: TRBV6-5; clone size: few; CDR3 DNA: TGTGCCAGCAGTTTTGCGGGAGGATCCGACGAGCAGTACTTC; CDR3 protein: CASSFAGGSDEQYF
D gene: TRBD1; J gene: TRBJ2-1; V gene: TRBV7-6; clone size: .; CDR3 DNA: TGTGCCAGCACAGGGGGCGCGATGGATGAGCAGTTCTTC; CDR3 protein: CASTGGAMDEQFF
D gene: .; J gene: TRBJ1-6; V gene: TRBV12-3/TRBV12-4; clone size: .; CDR3 DNA: TGTGCCAGCCGGGACATGCGAAATTCACCCCTCCACTTT; CDR3 protein: CASRDMRNSPLHF
D gene: .; J gene: TRBJ2-2; V gene: TRBV6-2/TRBV6-3; clone size: few; CDR3 DNA: TGTGCCACACAACAAAGGAGGTCGAACACCGGGGAGCTGTTTTTT; CDR3 protein: CATQQRRSNTGELFF
D gene: .; J gene: TRBJ2-1; V gene: TRBV12-3/TRBV12-4; clone size: few; CDR3 DNA: TGTGCCAGCAGCCCAGAACTAGTTACATACAATGAGCAGTTCTTC; CDR3 protein: CASSPELVTYNEQFF
D gene: TRBD2; J gene: TRBJ2-3; V gene: TRBV7-9; clone size: .; CDR3 DNA: TGTGCCAGCAGCTTAATGGCGGGAGTGGGGGATACGCAGTATTTT; CDR3 protein: CASSLMAGVGDTQYF
D gene: TRBD1; J gene: TRBJ2-4; V gene: TRBV20-1; clone size: few; CDR3 DNA: TGCAGTGCAAGACAGGGCCAAGCCAAAAACATTCAGTACTTC; CDR3 protein: CSARQGQAKNIQYF